Detailed here is one T cell receptor beta chain. Its antigen is unidentified. The germline V gene has CDR1 SGHVS and CDR2 FNYEAQ. The CDR3 totals 14 residues. V was pared by 3 bases and J by 0 bases, with 8 bases between. The data were obtained in a study of T cells after posttransplantation cyclophosphamide. Study-wide findings and caveats: Skin or GI-infiltrating T cells shared few TRB sequences with blood. Recipient CMV seropositivity and CMV reactivation strongly tracked TRB clonality.

Method: immunoSEQ multiplex PCR; TCRdb's copy keeps in-frame clones and lacks some. The sample carries about 52,000 clones, approximately 94% recorded once. J is TRBJ1-1 and V is TRBV7-6; D perhaps matches TRBD1 (6 bases). The clonotype was recovered from a young woman in good health and a related stem cell transplant donor. Sequenced sample: PBMCs. CDR3 amino acids: CASSFGTLNTEAFF. The CDR3 DNA reads TGTGCCAGCAGCTTCGGGACATTGAACACTGAAGCTTTCTTT. The full variable domain, in which reference TRBV7-6 and TRBJ1-1 provide the parts outside the CDR3, is GAGVSQSPRYKVTKRGQDVALRCDPISGHVSLYWYRQALGQGPEFLTYFNYEAQQDKSGLPNDRFSAERPEGSISTLTIQRTEQRDSAMYRCASSFGTLNTEAFFGQGTRLTVV.